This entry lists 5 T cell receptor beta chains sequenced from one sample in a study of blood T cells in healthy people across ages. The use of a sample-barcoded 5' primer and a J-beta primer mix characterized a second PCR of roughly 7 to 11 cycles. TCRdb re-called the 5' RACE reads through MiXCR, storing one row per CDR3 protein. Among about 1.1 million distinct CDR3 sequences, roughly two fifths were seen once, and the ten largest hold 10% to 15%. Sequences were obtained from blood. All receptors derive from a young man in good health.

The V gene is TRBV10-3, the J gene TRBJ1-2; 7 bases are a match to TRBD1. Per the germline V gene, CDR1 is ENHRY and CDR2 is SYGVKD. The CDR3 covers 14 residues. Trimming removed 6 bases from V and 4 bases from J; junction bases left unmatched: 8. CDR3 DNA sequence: TGTGCCATCAGAGGAACAGGGGCACTCTATGGCTACACCTTC. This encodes CAIRGTGALYGYTF.

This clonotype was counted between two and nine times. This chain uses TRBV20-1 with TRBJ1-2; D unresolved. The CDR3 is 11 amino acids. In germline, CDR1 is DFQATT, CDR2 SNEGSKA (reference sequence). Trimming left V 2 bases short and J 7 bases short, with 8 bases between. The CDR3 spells CSARRGCGYTF. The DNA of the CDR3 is TGCAGTGCTAGACGAGGGTGTGGCTACACCTTC.

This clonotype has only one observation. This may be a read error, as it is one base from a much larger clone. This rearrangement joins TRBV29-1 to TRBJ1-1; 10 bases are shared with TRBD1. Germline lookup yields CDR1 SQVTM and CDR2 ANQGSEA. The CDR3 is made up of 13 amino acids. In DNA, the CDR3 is TGCAGCGTTATGGGACAGGGGCTCACTGGAGCTTTCTTT. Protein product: CSVMGQGLTGAFF.

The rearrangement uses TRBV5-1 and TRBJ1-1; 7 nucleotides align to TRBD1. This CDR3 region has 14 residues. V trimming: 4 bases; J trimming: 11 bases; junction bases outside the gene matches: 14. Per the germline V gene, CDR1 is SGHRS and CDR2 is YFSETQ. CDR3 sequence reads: CASSNAQGWTEAFF. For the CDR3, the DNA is TGCGCCAGCAGCAACGCACAGGGGTGGACGGAGGCTTTCTTT. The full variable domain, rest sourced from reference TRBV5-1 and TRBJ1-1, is KAGVTQTPRYLIKTRGQQVTLSCSPISGHRSVSWYQQTPGQGLQFLFEYFSETQRNKGNFPGRFSGRQFSNSRSEMNVSTLELGDSALYLCASSNAQGWTEAFFGQGTRLTVV.

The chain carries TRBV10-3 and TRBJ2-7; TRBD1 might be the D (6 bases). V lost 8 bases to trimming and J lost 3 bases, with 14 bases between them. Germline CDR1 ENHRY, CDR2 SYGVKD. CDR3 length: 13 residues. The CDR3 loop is CAIGSRGGYEQYF. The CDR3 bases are TGTGCCATCGGTTCAAGAGGGGGCTACGAGCAGTACTTC.